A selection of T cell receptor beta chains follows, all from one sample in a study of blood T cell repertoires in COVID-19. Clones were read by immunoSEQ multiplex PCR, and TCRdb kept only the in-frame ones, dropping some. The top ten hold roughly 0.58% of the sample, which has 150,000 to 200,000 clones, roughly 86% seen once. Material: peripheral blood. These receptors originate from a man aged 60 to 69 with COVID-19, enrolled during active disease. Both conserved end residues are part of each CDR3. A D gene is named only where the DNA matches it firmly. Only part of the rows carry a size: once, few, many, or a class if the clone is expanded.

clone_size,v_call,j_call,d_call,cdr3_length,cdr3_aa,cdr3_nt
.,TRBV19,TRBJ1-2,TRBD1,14,CASTTTGTTYGYTF,TGTGCCAGTACCACGACAGGGACGACCTATGGCTACACCTTC
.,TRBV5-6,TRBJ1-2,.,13,CASSLNTFYGYTF,TGTGCCAGCAGCTTGAACACCTTTTATGGCTACACCTTC
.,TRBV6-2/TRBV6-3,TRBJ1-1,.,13,CASSVQVYTEAFF,TGTGCCAGCAGTGTTCAGGTTTACACTGAAGCTTTCTTT
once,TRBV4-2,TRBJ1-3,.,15,CASTEIRASGNTIYF,TGTGCCAGCACCGAAATCAGGGCCTCTGGAAACACCATATATTTT
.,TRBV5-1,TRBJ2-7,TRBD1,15,CASSLGGTGDYEQYF,TGCGCCAGCAGCTTGGGTGGGACAGGGGACTACGAGCAGTACTTC
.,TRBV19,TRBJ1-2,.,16,CASSSGTHELNYGYTF,TGTGCCAGTAGTTCGGGGACACATGAACTGAACTATGGCTACACCTTC
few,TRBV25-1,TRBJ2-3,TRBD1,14,CASSRQGATDTQYF,TGTGCCAGCAGTCGGCAGGGGGCCACAGATACGCAGTATTTT
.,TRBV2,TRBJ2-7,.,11,CASNRAYEQYF,TGTGCCAGCAACAGGGCCTACGAGCAGTACTTC
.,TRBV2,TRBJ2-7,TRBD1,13,CASSRDRGYEQYF,TGTGCCAGCAGTCGGGACAGGGGTTACGAGCAGTACTTC
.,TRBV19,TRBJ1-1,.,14,CASRTDRPNTEAFF,TGTGCCAGTAGGACCGACAGACCGAACACTGAAGCTTTCTTT
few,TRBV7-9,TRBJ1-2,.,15,CASSLQMSGNYGYTF,TGTGCCAGCAGCTTACAGATGAGCGGCAACTATGGCTACACCTTC
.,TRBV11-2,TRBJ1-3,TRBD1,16,CASSPGTGLSGNTIYF,TGTGCCAGCAGCCCAGGGACAGGGCTCTCTGGAAACACCATATATTTT
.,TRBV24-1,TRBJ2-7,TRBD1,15,CATSDPRDRTYEQYF,TGTGCCACCAGTGACCCAAGGGACAGGACCTACGAGCAGTACTTC
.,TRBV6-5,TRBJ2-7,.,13,CASRGGGAYEQYF,TGTGCCAGCAGAGGAGGGGGGGCCTACGAGCAGTACTTC